The 13 T cell receptor beta chains below come from one sample, sequenced in a study of blood T cell repertoires in COVID-19. Profiled with immunoSEQ multiplex PCR; TCRdb holds only in-frame clones, not every one. The table includes hundreds of thousands of clones, about nine tenths detected once. The sample taken for sequencing was peripheral blood. Receptors originate from a woman aged 25 to 39 with active or convalescent COVID-19.

The chain joins TRBV7-2 to TRBJ1-1, with D possibly being TRBD1 (5 bases). Between the trimmed V and J ends, which lost 0 bases and 7 bases, there was a span of 9 bases. The CDR3 consists of 13 residues. Looked up from germline, CDR1 is SGHTA and CDR2 is FQGNSA. DNA for the CDR3: TGTGCCAGCAGCTTAGCACGGGGGATTGAAGCTTTCTTT. This encodes CASSLARGIEAFF.

This sequence joins TRBV7-2 and TRBJ2-2, with 15 bases aligning to TRBD2. Unmatched junction bases numbered 6, after V lost 5 bases and J lost 2 bases. Germline assignment: CDR1 SGHTA and CDR2 FQGNSA. The CDR3 is 18 amino acids. The CDR3 spells CASSVRGLAGGNTGELFF. DNA of the CDR3: TGTGCCAGCAGCGTCAGGGGACTAGCGGGGGGCAACACCGGGGAGCTGTTTTTT.

The V call is TRBV29-1, the J call TRBJ1-6; 7 bases are shared with TRBD1. The CDR3 consists of 14 residues. J was trimmed by 7 bases and V by 0 bases; bases with no gene match: 3. Per germline, CDR1 SQVTM and CDR2 ANQGSEA. In DNA form, the CDR3 reads TGCAGCGTTGAAGACGGGACAGTGAATTCACCCCTCCACTTT. Its translation is CSVEDGTVNSPLHF.

This rearrangement joins TRBV3-1 (or the pseudogene TRBV3-2) to TRBJ2-7; 12 bases line up with TRBD2. Germline CDR1 is LGHDT and CDR2 is YNNKEL (reference sequence). There are 15 residues in the CDR3. Trimming cost V 3 bases and J 3 bases; bases outside gene matches: 3. CDR3 in DNA: TGTGCCAGCAGCCACACTAGCGGGGGGATCTACGAGCAGTACTTC. Protein product: CASSHTSGGIYEQYF.

The chain combines TRBV5-8 with TRBJ1-1; D remains ambiguous. Germline V gives CDR1 SGHTS, CDR2 YDEGEE. The CDR3 spans 13 residues. V was shortened by 1 base and J by 5 bases, with 9 bases between the two germline ends. CDR3 DNA: TGTGCCAGCAGCTTGACAGTCTCTACTGAAGCTTTCTTT. Amino acid sequence: CASSLTVSTEAFF.

The V call is TRBV27, the J call TRBJ2-7; D ambiguous. Deletions cut 4 bases from V and 2 bases from J, with 12 bases between. The germline CDR1 and CDR2 sequences are MNHEY and SMNVEV (reference sequence). The CDR3 sequence is 14 residues long. CDR3 coding DNA: TGTGCCAGCAGTTCCCCCTCTAGGACCTACGAGCAGTACTTC. It encodes CASSSPSRTYEQYF.

This clone appeared a single time. The rearrangement links TRBV6-2 or TRBV6-3 to TRBJ2-3; tentative D call: TRBD1 (5 bases). CDR3 length equals 16 residues. Germline loops: CDR1 MNHEY, CDR2 SVGEGT. V dropped 4 bases and J dropped 6 bases, with 20 bases sitting between them. The CDR3 DNA reads as TGTGCCAGCAGTTCTACTCGATCTGTAGGGGTCGATACGCAGTATTTT. Translating gives CASSSTRSVGVDTQYF.

V usage is TRBV5-4 and J usage is TRBJ2-7, with TRBD2 as a possible D gene (6 bases). Germline assignment: CDR1 SGHNT and CDR2 YYREEE (reference sequence). The CDR3 totals 14 residues. The germline V and J ends were trimmed by 4 bases and 6 bases, with 17 bases remaining between them. CDR3 in amino acids: CASSQPTSSREQYF. For the CDR3, the DNA is TGTGCCAGCAGCCAGCCGACTAGTAGTCGCGAGCAGTACTTC.

This clone was found once. The chain combines TRBV9 with TRBJ1-2; 9 bases are a match to TRBD1. This CDR3 is 15 amino acids long. V shed 2 bases and J 4 bases; nucleotides not matched to a gene: 6. Per germline, CDR1 SGDLS and CDR2 YYNGEE. CDR3 sequence: CASSVTGGAGYGYTF. The CDR3 region has the DNA TGTGCCAGCAGCGTTACAGGGGGCGCAGGCTATGGCTACACCTTC.

Only a few counts were recorded for this clone. This chain connects TRBV2 to TRBJ2-7; TRBD1 aligns across 8 bases. CDR1 and CDR2 from the germline V gene are SNHLY and FYNNEI. The V and J ends lost 2 bases and 6 bases, in that order; junction bases with no gene match: 3. The CDR3 sequence is 13 residues long. The CDR3 DNA sequence: TGTGCCAGCAGTGAATGGGACAGGAGCGAGCAGTACTTC. Amino acids: CASSEWDRSEQYF. Variable domain in full (rest from reference TRBV2 and TRBJ2-7): EPEVTQTPSHQVTQMGQEVILRCVPISNHLYFYWYRQILGQKVEFLVSFYNNEISEKSEIFDDQFSVERPDGSNFTLKIRSTKLEDSAMYFCASSEWDRSEQYFGPGTRLTVT.

The gene calls are TRBV6-5 and TRBJ2-3, with a possible D match to TRBD2 (6 bases). Between the trimmed V and J ends, which lost 0 bases and 5 bases, there was a span of 12 bases. CDR1 is MNHEY and CDR2 is SVGAGI in the germline V gene. This CDR3 region has 15 residues. CDR3 coding DNA: TGTGCCAGCAGTTACTCCGGACCGGGGGTAGATACGCAGTATTTT. Its protein is CASSYSGPGVDTQYF.

This chain connects TRBV7-6 to TRBJ1-1; 9 bases fit TRBD1. V lost 5 bases, J lost 1 base, and 5 bases stayed unmatched. Germline V gene lookup returns CDR1 SGHVS and CDR2 FNYEAQ. This CDR3 is built from 15 residues. The CDR3 DNA is TGTGCCAGCAGCGACGGGACAGGGAAGAACACTGAAGCTTTCTTT. Translation: CASSDGTGKNTEAFF.

This clone was observed a single time. In DNA, the CDR3 is TGTGCCAGCTCACGGAGTGCCCTGGAGACCCAGTACTTC. Protein sequence: CASSRSALETQYF. The rearrangement links TRBV18 to TRBJ2-5, with D hard to call. From germline, CDR1 is KGHSH and CDR2 LQKENI. The CDR3 is 13 amino acids. V dropped 4 bases and J dropped 5 bases, with 11 bases sitting between them.